The entry that follows covers one TCR beta chain sequence. Its specificity is unknown. This entry comes from a study of cytomegalovirus exposure and HLA in healthy donors. In the PCR, 60 Vbeta and 13 Jbeta primers were used. Using immunoSEQ multiplex PCR, the repertoire was profiled, and TCRdb retains in-frame clones only, with some absent. The table lists approximately 190,000 clones, roughly 80% of them singletons. V lost 4 bases to trimming and J lost 8 bases; unmatched junction nucleotides: 10. The CDR3 is made up of 14 amino acids. The germline V gene encodes CDR1 SGHAT and CDR2 FQNNGV. Study-wide findings and caveats: The study carried out a later analysis of TCR beta sequences. It associated 16,951 of them with specific HLA alleles at a false discovery rate of 0.05. There were reportedly fewer N-insertions in an Asian-associated ancestry cluster than the roughly 670-donor mean, in a later analysis.

The sample consisted of PBMCs. This sequence was found in a middle-aged man in good health and CMV-seropositive. The rearrangement joins TRBV11-2 to TRBJ1-2, with 7 bases that match TRBD1. CDR3 region: CASSYLDRVEGYTF. In nucleotides, the CDR3 is TGTGCCAGCAGCTACCTAGACAGGGTAGAAGGCTACACCTTC.